The 8 T cell receptor beta chains listed next were all sequenced from one sample in a study of blood T cell repertoires in COVID-19. This table comes from immunoSEQ multiplex PCR, and its TCRdb copy is limited to in-frame clones, with some not included. The repertoire holds some 60,000 clones, 85% to 90% seen once, with about 7.4% in the top ten. The material sequenced was peripheral blood. These receptor sequences come from a human donor with active COVID-19. The donor label of this sample is uncertain.

The chain links TRBV7-9 to TRBJ2-7, with D perhaps TRBD1 (6 bases). Trimming left V 6 bases short and J 2 bases short, with 17 bases between. The CDR3 length is 15 residues. From germline, CDR1 is SEHNR and CDR2 FQNEAQ (reference sequence). The CDR3 nucleotides are TGTGCCAGCAGTTCAAGGACAGACGCTACCTACGAGCAGTACTTC. Translation gives CASSSRTDATYEQYF. Drawing the rest from reference TRBV7-9 and TRBJ2-7, the complete variable domain is DTGVSQNPRHKITKRGQNVTFRCDPISEHNRLYWYRQTLGQGPEFLTYFQNEAQLEKSRLLSDRFSAERPKGSFSTLEIQRTEQGDSAMYLCASSSRTDATYEQYFGPGTRLTVT.

This rearrangement joins TRBV9 to TRBJ2-1; the D gene is possibly TRBD2 (5 bases). The ends were cut back, 1 base at V and 9 bases at J, with 20 bases in the middle. Germline V gene data show CDR1 as SGDLS and CDR2 as YYNGEE. The CDR3 covers 16 residues. CDR3 bases: TGTGCCAGCAGCGTAACGTCTTCCCCGGGGTCAGGTGAGCAGTTCTTC. Translated: CASSVTSSPGSGEQFF.

This chain uses TRBV5-1 with TRBJ1-5; D is undetermined. The germline V gene encodes CDR1 SGHRS and CDR2 YFSETQ. V was shortened by 0 bases and J by 6 bases, with 13 bases between the two germline ends. This CDR3 has 15 residues. The CDR3 DNA sequence: TGCGCCAGCAGCTTGGTCCCGGGTTTGGGTCAGCCCCAGCATTTT. This codes for CASSLVPGLGQPQHF.

The chain couples TRBV5-5 to TRBJ1-2, with 9 positions matching TRBD1. Germline-derived CDR1 and CDR2 are SGHKS and YYEKEE (reference sequence). The junction had 8 bases not matched to a gene; V was cut back by 1 base and J by 4 bases. The length of the CDR3 is 16 residues. The CDR3 region is CASSLYLGDRVYGYTF. The CDR3 DNA reads as TGTGCCAGCAGCTTGTACCTCGGGGACAGGGTCTATGGCTACACCTTC.

This clone was observed once. This chain links TRBV4-1 with TRBJ1-5; D is uncertain. The V gene's germline CDR1 is MGHRA and CDR2 YSYEKL. The CDR3 has 14 amino acids. Trimming took off 0 bases at V and 9 bases at J, with 12 bases between the two ends. Written as DNA, the CDR3 is TGCGCCAGCAGCCAAGAGGTAATACGAGGGCCCCAGCATTTT. The encoded protein is CASSQEVIRGPQHF.

This chain uses TRBV6-5 with TRBJ1-3; the D gene is possibly TRBD1 (6 bases). Trimming took off 7 bases at V and 10 bases at J, with 23 bases between the two ends. This CDR3 region has 15 residues. Germline V CDR1 and CDR2: MNHEY, SVGAGI. The CDR3 region is CASILGQSPPGTIYF. The CDR3 DNA follows: TGTGCCAGCATTCTAGGACAGTCCCCCCCGGGGACCATATATTTT.

This sequence joins TRBV2 and TRBJ1-1, with a weak D call TRBD1 (5 bases). Germline-derived CDR1 and CDR2 are SNHLY and FYNNEI. CDR3 length: 13 residues. V lost 4 bases and J lost 4, with 10 bases in between. This CDR3 reads CASSGEGFTEAFF. The DNA of the CDR3 is TGTGCCAGCAGTGGGGAGGGGTTCACTGAAGCTTTCTTT.

This clone was recorded once. CDR3 sequence: CASSQLYPGLAETQYF. Here the CDR3 DNA reads TGTGCCAGCAGTCAACTTTATCCGGGACTAGCGGAGACCCAGTACTTC. The V call is TRBV27, the J call TRBJ2-5, with TRBD2 identical over 10 bases. The CDR3 runs 16 residues. Germline CDR1 reads MNHEY; CDR2 reads SMNVEV (reference sequence). The V segment lost 5 bases and the J segment 5 bases; nucleotides outside the gene matches: 11.